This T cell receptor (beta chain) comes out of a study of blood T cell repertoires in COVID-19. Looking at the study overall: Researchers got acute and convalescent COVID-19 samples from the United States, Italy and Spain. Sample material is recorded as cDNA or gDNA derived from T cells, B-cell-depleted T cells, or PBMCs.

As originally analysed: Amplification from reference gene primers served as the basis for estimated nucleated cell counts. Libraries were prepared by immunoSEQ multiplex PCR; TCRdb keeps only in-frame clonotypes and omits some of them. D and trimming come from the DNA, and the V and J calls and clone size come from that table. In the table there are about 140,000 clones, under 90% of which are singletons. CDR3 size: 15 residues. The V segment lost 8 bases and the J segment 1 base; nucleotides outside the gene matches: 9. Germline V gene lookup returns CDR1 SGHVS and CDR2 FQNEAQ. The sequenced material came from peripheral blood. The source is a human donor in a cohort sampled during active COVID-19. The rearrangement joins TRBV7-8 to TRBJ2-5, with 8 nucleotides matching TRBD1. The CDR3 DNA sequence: TGTGCCAGCTCCCCAAATGGACAGGGCCAAGAGACCCAGTACTTC. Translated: CASSPNGQGQETQYF. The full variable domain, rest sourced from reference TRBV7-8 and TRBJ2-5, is GAGVSQSPRYKVAKRGQDVALRCDPISGHVSLFWYQQALGQGPEFLTYFQNEAQLDKSGLPSDRFFAERPEGSVSTLKIQRTQQEDSAVYLCASSPNGQGQETQYFGPGTRLLVL.